Listed here are 31 T cell receptor beta chains from one sample, sequenced in a study of T cell repertoires in cytomegalovirus infection. These receptors' targets are unknown. MiXCR was run by TCRdb on the reads, yielding one entry per CDR3 protein. The sample consists of approximately 74,000 distinct CDR3 sequences, around 40% of them appearing once. Sequences were derived from CD8+ T cells from cultured PBMCs, sampled from culture after CMV antigen stimulation. These receptors originate from a human donor in good health (CMV status not recorded). Some clones in this sample may be carry-over from other donors' samples.

This chain joins TRBV20-1 and TRBJ1-5; D not certain. The CDR3 sequence is 14 residues long. Germline V lookup: CDR1 DFQATT, CDR2 SNEGSKA (reference sequence). V was pared by 5 bases and J by 4 bases, with 15 bases between. The CDR3 is CSAQFRATNQPQHF. CDR3 DNA: TGCAGTGCTCAATTCCGGGCTACTAATCAGCCCCAGCATTTT.

Regarding this clonotype: One end of the junction is discordant with germline, which a read error may explain. This chain links TRBV4-1 with TRBJ1-5, with 7 nucleotides matching TRBD1. The germline V gene has CDR1 MGHRA and CDR2 YSYEKL. The CDR3 spans 14 residues. The DNA for the CDR3 is TGTGCCAGTTCGACAGGGAATAGCAATCAGCCCCAGCATTTT. Translation: CASSTGNSNQPQHF.

The rearrangement uses TRBV11-1 and TRBJ2-7, with unresolved D. The CDR3 runs to 13 residues. V lost 6 bases, J lost 0 bases, and 9 bases lay in between. CDR1 and CDR2 (germline): SGHAT, FQDESV (reference sequence). This CDR3 is CASSWSGSYEQYF. The DNA of the CDR3 is TGTGCCAGCAGTTGGAGTGGCTCCTACGAGCAGTACTTC. The full variable domain, in which reference TRBV11-1 and TRBJ2-7 provide the parts outside the CDR3, is EAEVAQSPRYKITEKSQAVAFWCDPISGHATLYWYRQILGQGPELLVQFQDESVVDDSQLPKDRFSAERLKGVDSTLKIQPAELGDSAMYLCASSWSGSYEQYFGPGTRLTVT.

Ten or more counts support this clonotype. The rearrangement joins TRBV28 to TRBJ2-1; D is tentatively TRBD1 or TRBD2 (6 bases each). The germline V and J ends were trimmed by 6 bases and 8 bases, with 29 bases remaining between them. CDR3 size: 18 residues. Per germline, CDR1 MDHEN and CDR2 SYDVKM. Written as DNA, the CDR3 is TGTGCCAGCAGCCTAGAGGGATTGGGGGGCTCCTCCTGGGATGAGCAGTTCTTC. Its translation: CASSLEGLGGSSWDEQFF.

The chain joins TRBV19 to TRBJ1-1; 10 bases are a match to TRBD1. The CDR3 loop spans 14 amino acids. The J segment lost 5 bases and the V segment lost 5 bases, leaving 5 bases of the junction unmatched. Germline assignment: CDR1 LNHDA and CDR2 SQIVND (reference sequence). This CDR3 reads CASSPGQGLTEAFF. CDR3 DNA: TGTGCCAGTAGTCCGGGACAGGGGTTGACTGAAGCTTTCTTT.

This clonotype showed up just a few times. The V call is TRBV19, the J call TRBJ1-1; weak D call: TRBD1 (5 bases). CDR1 and CDR2 from the germline V gene are LNHDA and SQIVND (reference sequence). The ends were cut back, 6 bases at V and 6 bases at J, with 11 bases in the middle. This CDR3 is 12 amino acids long. The CDR3 nucleotides are TGTGCCAGTAGCCCAGGGACGGCTGAAGCTTTCTTT. Amino acids: CASSPGTAEAFF.

The table lists this clonotype with many counts. The rearrangement links TRBV7-2 to TRBJ2-7; D is possibly TRBD1 (8 bases). The CDR3 runs 19 residues. Germline V lookup: CDR1 SGHTA, CDR2 FQGNSA. Trimming took off 0 bases at V and 0 bases at J, with 21 bases between the two ends. The chain's CDR3 is CASSLAWRGTGENSYEQYF. DNA of the CDR3: TGTGCCAGCAGCTTAGCATGGCGGGGGACAGGCGAAAACTCCTACGAGCAGTACTTC.

This chain links TRBV6-1 with TRBJ2-7; tentatively, D is TRBD1 or TRBD2 (5 bases each). CDR1 is MNHNS, CDR2 SASEGT, per germline. The CDR3 has 16 residues. Trimming removed 2 bases at V and 2 bases at J, with 16 bases between. CDR3 protein: CASSEWETAYTYEQYF. The CDR3 DNA reads TGTGCCAGCAGTGAATGGGAGACAGCATACACCTACGAGCAGTACTTC.

The chain links TRBV12-3 or TRBV12-4 to TRBJ1-3; 7 nucleotides align to TRBD1. The V segment lost 5 bases and the J segment 2 bases; nucleotides outside the gene matches: 6. This CDR3 comprises 15 residues. CDR3: CASSTQGLPGNTIYF. As DNA, the CDR3 is TGTGCCAGCAGTACACAGGGGTTACCTGGAAACACCATATATTTT.

The chain combines TRBV7-8 with TRBJ2-5, with 8 bases matching TRBD2. This CDR3 contains 13 residues. In germline, CDR1 is SGHVS, CDR2 FQNEAQ. J lost 11 bases, V lost 0 bases, and 5 bases had no gene match. CDR3 sequence reads: CASSLASGVLQYF. DNA of the CDR3: TGTGCCAGCAGCTTAGCTAGCGGGGTATTGCAGTACTTC.

The chain couples TRBV6-2 or TRBV6-3 to TRBJ2-2; D is ambiguous. Germline V gene lookup returns CDR1 MNHEY and CDR2 SVGEGT. The V end lost 2 bases, the J end lost 1 base, and 5 bases lay between the germline ends. This CDR3 spans 14 amino acids. CDR3 amino acids: CASSYSLNTGELFF. CDR3 sequence (DNA): TGTGCCAGCAGTTACAGCCTGAACACCGGGGAGCTGTTTTTT.

This clonotype was picked up a small number of times. This rearrangement joins TRBV4-1 to TRBJ1-2; no firm D call. Trimming took 0 bases from V and 4 from J, leaving 9 bases between them. The CDR3 runs to 14 residues. Germline V CDR1 and CDR2: MGHRA, YSYEKL. The CDR3 here is CASSQDPGSYGYTF. The DNA for the CDR3 is TGCGCCAGCAGCCAAGATCCGGGCAGCTATGGCTACACCTTC.

The chain carries TRBV20-1 and TRBJ2-6; possible D gene TRBD1, 6 bases. The ends were cut back, 0 bases at V and 3 bases at J, with 9 bases in the middle. CDR1 and CDR2 from the germline V gene are DFQATT and SNEGSKA (reference sequence). This CDR3 has 15 amino acids. This chain's CDR3 is CSARDTGFGANVLTF. The CDR3 region has the DNA TGCAGTGCTAGAGACACAGGGTTTGGGGCCAACGTCCTGACTTTC.

This clonotype was seen only a few times. This rearrangement joins TRBV19 to TRBJ1-1; 8 positions match TRBD1. CDR1 and CDR2 from the germline V gene are LNHDA and SQIVND (reference sequence). V was pared by 9 bases and J by 4 bases, with 4 bases of the junction left unmatched. This CDR3 comprises 12 residues. The DNA for the CDR3 is TGTGCCAGACAGGGGACAGGCACTGAAGCTTTCTTT. This gives the protein CARQGTGTEAFF.

This chain links TRBV6-2 or TRBV6-3 with TRBJ2-1, with a weak D call TRBD2 (7 bases). Germline values: CDR1 MNHEY, CDR2 SVGEGT. Trimming pared 6 bases from V and 9 bases from J, leaving 9 bases between. This CDR3 is built from 11 residues. CDR3 protein: CASRRGGEQFF. As DNA, the CDR3 is TGTGCCAGCAGGAGGGGGGGTGAGCAGTTCTTC.

The table lists this clonotype with a few counts. This chain connects TRBV12-3 or TRBV12-4 to TRBJ2-1; TRBD2 matches at 13 bases. With V trimmed by 4 bases and J by 6 bases, 9 bases remained unmatched. This CDR3 is 17 amino acids long. The DNA of the CDR3 is TGTGCCAGCAGTTCGGGACTAGCGGGGCCTGTGGGCAATGAGCAGTTCTTC. Protein: CASSSGLAGPVGNEQFF.

The chain joins TRBV7-9 to TRBJ2-7, with D possibly matching TRBD2 (5 bases). In germline, CDR1 is SEHNR, CDR2 FQNEAQ (reference sequence). This CDR3 contains 15 residues. V lost 5 bases and J 2 bases, leaving 16 bases between the germline ends. The CDR3 here is CASSEGRPGPYEQYF. CDR3 DNA: TGTGCCAGCAGCGAGGGAAGACCAGGCCCCTACGAGCAGTACTTC.

This clonotype was detected only a few times. The genes are TRBV7-3 and TRBJ2-1; TRBD2 matches 16 bases. The J segment lost 9 bases and the V segment lost 3 bases, leaving 11 bases of the junction unmatched. The germline V gene encodes CDR1 SGHTA and CDR2 FQGTGA. The CDR3 spans 18 residues. CDR3 sequence reads: CASSLGTSGGASFAEQFF. The CDR3 coding sequence is TGTGCCAGCAGCTTGGGGACTAGCGGGGGGGCTAGCTTCGCTGAGCAGTTCTTC.

V and J are TRBV10-3 and TRBJ1-3; the D gene is possibly TRBD1 (6 bases). Germline V gene data show CDR1 as ENHRY and CDR2 as SYGVKD. V shed 2 bases and J shed 0 bases, with 17 bases lying between them. The CDR3 consists of 18 residues. The CDR3 region is CAISEANKTGASGNTIYF. The CDR3, as DNA: TGTGCCATCAGTGAGGCAAACAAGACAGGAGCCTCTGGAAACACCATATATTTT.

The rearrangement links TRBV7-6 to TRBJ2-7, with a tentative D call TRBD1 (7 bases). Germline-derived CDR1 and CDR2 are SGHVS and FNYEAQ. This CDR3 is 16 amino acids long. V lost 1 base and J 2 bases, leaving 15 bases between the germline ends. DNA for the CDR3: TGTGCCAGCAGCTTAGTAGAGGCAGGGGGGCCCTACGAGCAGTACTTC. It encodes CASSLVEAGGPYEQYF.

There are a few counts of this clonotype. V gene TRBV7-9 combines with J gene TRBJ2-7; either TRBD1 or TRBD2 may supply D (5 bases each). CDR3 length equals 14 residues. Between the trimmed V and J ends, which lost 5 bases and 3 bases, there was a span of 14 bases. Per the germline V gene, CDR1 is SEHNR and CDR2 is FQNEAQ (reference sequence). CDR3 coding DNA: TGTGCCAGCAGCGGATCGGGACCGGACTACGAGCAGTACTTC. Protein sequence: CASSGSGPDYEQYF.

The chain combines TRBV25-1 with TRBJ1-1, with D hard to call. V was pared by 1 base and J by 1 base, with 13 bases between. The V gene's germline CDR1 is MGHDK and CDR2 SYGVNS. This CDR3 contains 16 residues. CDR3 sequence: CASSEFFPPQNTEAFF. The CDR3 coding sequence is TGTGCCAGCAGTGAATTCTTTCCCCCTCAGAACACTGAAGCTTTCTTT.

V is TRBV12-3 or TRBV12-4 and J is TRBJ1-1; 10 bases match TRBD1. The CDR3 runs to 17 residues. V trimming: 3 bases; J trimming: 6 bases; junction bases outside the gene matches: 13. Here the CDR3 reads CASSFTVGRGQGSEAFF. The CDR3 bases are TGTGCCAGCAGTTTCACCGTTGGCCGGGGACAGGGGTCTGAAGCTTTCTTT.

This clonotype occurred a few times. This rearrangement joins TRBV7-6 to TRBJ2-5; a possible D gene is TRBD1 (6 bases). CDR3 length: 15 amino acids. V was cut by 4 bases and J by 1 base, with 13 bases left in between. Germline values: CDR1 SGHVS, CDR2 FNYEAQ. DNA for the CDR3: TGTGCCAGCAGCTGGTCCAGGGGCCTCCAAGAGACCCAGTACTTC. This codes for CASSWSRGLQETQYF.

A single count supports this clonotype. V is TRBV6-5 and J is TRBJ2-3; 11 nucleotides agree with TRBD2. Germline CDR1 is MNHEY and CDR2 is SVGAGI. V trimming: 6 bases; J trimming: 1 base; junction bases outside the gene matches: 6. The CDR3 has 16 amino acids. The CDR3 loop reads CASSPLTSGGTDTQYF. The CDR3 DNA reads TGTGCCAGCAGCCCCCTGACTAGCGGGGGCACAGATACGCAGTATTTT.

This clonotype was seen a few times. The rearrangement links TRBV4-3 to TRBJ2-3; TRBD1 matches at 9 bases. The ends lost 1 base at V and 3 bases at J; junction bases unmatched: 5. CDR1 LGHNA and CDR2 YSLEER come from the germline V gene. This CDR3 spans 16 amino acids. The CDR3 region is CASSQGGQGITDTQYF. The CDR3 DNA reads as TGCGCCAGCAGCCAAGGCGGACAGGGGATTACAGATACGCAGTATTTT.

The V call is TRBV27, the J call TRBJ2-7, with D unclear. Germline CDR1 MNHEY, CDR2 SMNVEV (reference sequence). This CDR3 spans 13 amino acids. Trimming pared 2 bases from V and 4 bases from J, leaving 9 bases between. CDR3 bases: TGTGCCAGCAGTTTAGGTATTACTTACGAGCAGTACTTC. It codes for CASSLGITYEQYF.

This clonotype was counted between two and nine times. The genes are TRBV7-8 and TRBJ1-2, with a possible D match to TRBD1 (5 bases). Germline V lookup: CDR1 SGHVS, CDR2 FQNEAQ. The CDR3 consists of 14 residues. V lost 6 bases, J lost 2 bases, and 13 bases lay in between. The CDR3 sequence is CASSHPGENYGYTF. In nucleotides, the CDR3 is TGTGCCAGCAGTCACCCGGGGGAGAACTATGGCTACACCTTC.

This chain connects TRBV12-3 or TRBV12-4 to TRBJ1-1; no reliable D call. The CDR3 length is 13 residues. V shed 9 bases and J shed 4 bases, with 15 bases lying between them. CDR3 residues: CASNSPEGTEAFF. The CDR3 region has the DNA TGTGCCAGTAACTCCCCCGAGGGCACTGAAGCTTTCTTT.

The V gene is TRBV25-1, the J gene TRBJ1-2; the D is unclear. Between the trimmed V and J ends, which lost 3 bases and 8 bases, there was a span of 25 bases. The germline V gene encodes CDR1 MGHDK and CDR2 SYGVNS. The CDR3 is made up of 17 amino acids. The chain's CDR3 is CASSDTPPNSRHDGYTF. The CDR3 DNA reads TGTGCCAGCAGTGACACCCCCCCGAATTCGCGCCATGACGGCTACACCTTC.

This clonotype was picked up a small number of times. The V gene is TRBV28, the J gene TRBJ2-6; D is unclear. CDR3 length: 13 residues. The germline V and J ends were trimmed by 6 bases and 1 base, with 4 bases remaining between them. CDR1 MDHEN and CDR2 SYDVKM come from the germline V gene. Written as DNA, the CDR3 is TGTGCCAGCAGCGAGTCTGGGGCCAACGTCCTGACTTTC. Translated: CASSESGANVLTF.